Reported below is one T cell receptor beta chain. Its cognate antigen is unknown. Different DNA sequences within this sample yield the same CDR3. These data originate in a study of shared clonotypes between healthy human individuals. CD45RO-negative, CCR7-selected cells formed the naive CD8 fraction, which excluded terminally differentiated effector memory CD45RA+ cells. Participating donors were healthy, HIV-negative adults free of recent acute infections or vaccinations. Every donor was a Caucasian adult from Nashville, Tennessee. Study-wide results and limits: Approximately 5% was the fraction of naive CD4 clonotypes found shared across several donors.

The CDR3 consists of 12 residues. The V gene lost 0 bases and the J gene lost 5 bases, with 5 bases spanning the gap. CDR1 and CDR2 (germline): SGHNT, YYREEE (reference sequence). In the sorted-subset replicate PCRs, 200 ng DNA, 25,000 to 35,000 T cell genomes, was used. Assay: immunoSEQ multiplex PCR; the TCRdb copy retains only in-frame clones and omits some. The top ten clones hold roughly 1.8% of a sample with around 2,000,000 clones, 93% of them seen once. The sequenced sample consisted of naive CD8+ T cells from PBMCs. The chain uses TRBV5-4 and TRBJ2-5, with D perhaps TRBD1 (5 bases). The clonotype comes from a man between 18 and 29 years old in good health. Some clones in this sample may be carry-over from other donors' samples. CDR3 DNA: TGTGCCAGCAGCTTGGGACAGGAGACCCAGTACTTC. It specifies CASSLGQETQYF.